The source of this T cell receptor beta chain is a study of cytomegalovirus exposure and HLA in healthy donors. Study-wide findings and caveats: Association of a missense DCLRE1C variant with TCR beta V- and J-gene trimming was reported in a later analysis. High sensitivity and specificity were reportedly achieved when the classifier diagnosed cytomegalovirus status.

The study ran its PCR with 60 Vbeta and 13 Jbeta primers. The repertoire was sequenced with immunoSEQ multiplex PCR; TCRdb's copy has only in-frame clones and lacks some. The data hold some 71,000 clones, with about 71% observed a single time. Notes on this clone: Its antigen is undetermined.

The V and J ends lost 4 bases and 4 bases respectively, with 8 bases between them. This CDR3 region has 13 residues. Germline-derived CDR1 and CDR2 are SNHLY and FYNNEI. The chain links TRBV2 to TRBJ1-5; D gene ambiguous. The sequence derives from a woman aged 45 to 65 in good health and CMV-seropositive. Sequencing was performed on PBMCs. DNA of the CDR3: TGTGCCAGCAGTGGGCAAGTAAATCAGCCCCAGCATTTT. Amino acids: CASSGQVNQPQHF.